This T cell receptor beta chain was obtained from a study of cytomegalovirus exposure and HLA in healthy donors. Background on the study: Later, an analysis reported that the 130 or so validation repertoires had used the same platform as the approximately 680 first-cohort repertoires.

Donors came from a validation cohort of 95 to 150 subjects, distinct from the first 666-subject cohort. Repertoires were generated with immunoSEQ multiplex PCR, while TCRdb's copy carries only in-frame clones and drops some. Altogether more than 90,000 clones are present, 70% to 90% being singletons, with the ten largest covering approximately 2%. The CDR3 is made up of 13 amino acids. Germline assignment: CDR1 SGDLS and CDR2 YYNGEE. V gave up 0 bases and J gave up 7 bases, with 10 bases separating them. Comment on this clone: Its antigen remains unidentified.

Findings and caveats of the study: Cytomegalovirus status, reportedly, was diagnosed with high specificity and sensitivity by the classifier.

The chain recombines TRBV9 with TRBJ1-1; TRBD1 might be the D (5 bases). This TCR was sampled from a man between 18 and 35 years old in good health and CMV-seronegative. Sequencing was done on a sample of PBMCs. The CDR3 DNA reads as TGTGCCAGCAGCGTAGGGCAGGGCAGTGAAGCTTTCTTT. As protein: CASSVGQGSEAFF. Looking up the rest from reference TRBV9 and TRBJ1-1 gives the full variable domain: DSGVTQTPKHLITATGQRVTLRCSPRSGDLSVYWYQQSLDQGLQFLIQYYNGEERAKGNILERFSAQQFPDLHSELNLSSLELGDSALYFCASSVGQGSEAFFGQGTRLTVV.